Listed below are T cell receptor beta chains from one sample, sequenced in a study of shared clonotypes between healthy human individuals. Clones were sequenced by immunoSEQ multiplex PCR, and TCRdb holds only the in-frame ones, with some missing. The table includes hundreds of thousands of clones, about 95% detected once. Material for sequencing was naive CD8+ T cells sorted from blood. Receptor source: a woman aged 30 to 39 in good health. Each CDR3 is given with its conserved first and last residue. The order of the fields is D gene, J gene, V gene, clone size, CDR3 DNA, CDR3 protein. A D gene is named only where the DNA matches it firmly. Some rows have no size entry. The others give once, few or many, or a class for an expanded clone.

- TRBJ2-2 TRBV7-9 - TGTGCCAGCAGCCCGGGATTGGTTCGGGGGGAGCTGTTTTTT CASSPGLVRGELFF
- TRBJ1-1 TRBV7-9 - TGTGCCAGCAGTCAGACCTCCATAAACACTGAAGCTTTCTTT CASSQTSINTEAFF
- TRBJ1-2 TRBV27 - TGTGCCAGCGGTATCTTCCAGGGGAGCTATGGCTACACCTTC CASGIFQGSYGYTF
- TRBJ2-7 TRBV11-2 - TGTGCCAGCAGCTTAGATGACCTAGAAGGATTAGAGCAGTACTTC CASSLDDLEGLEQYF
TRBD2 TRBJ2-7 TRBV5-1 - TGCGCCAGCAGCTTGGAAGCGGGGTTCTCCTACGAGCAGTACTTC CASSLEAGFSYEQYF
TRBD2 TRBJ2-1 TRBV29-1 - TGCAGCGTTGAAGGGGGTATGAGCGGGAGAGGGGATAATGAGCAGTTCTTC CSVEGGMSGRGDNEQFF
- TRBJ2-7 TRBV18 few TGTGCCAGCTCACCAGGGCAGACCTACGAGCAGTACTTC CASSPGQTYEQYF
- TRBJ2-7 TRBV5-4 - TGTGCCAGCAGTCCAAACTCGCAGGCCCGGGGGTACGAGCAGTACTTC CASSPNSQARGYEQYF
TRBD2 TRBJ2-1 TRBV28 - TGTGCCAGCAGTCTCGCTCGGGAGGGCCGGGACAATGAGCAGTTCTTC CASSLAREGRDNEQFF
- TRBJ1-1 TRBV9 - TGTGCCAGCAGCAGCTCGGGAGGGGAGCTTGGTGAAGCTTTCTTT CASSSSGGELGEAFF
- TRBJ1-5 TRBV28 - TGTGCCAGCGTCGGCAGGGTTCGGTTGGGCAATCAGCCCCAGCATTTT CASVGRVRLGNQPQHF
- TRBJ2-1 TRBV20-1 - TGCAGTGCTAGACGTACAAATGAGCAGTTCTTC CSARRTNEQFF
- TRBJ2-3 TRBV21-1 - TGTGCCAGCAGGAGGACAGACACGCAGTATTTT CASRRTDTQYF
- TRBJ2-5 TRBV29-1 - TGCAGCGTTGGTCACGGGAGAGAGACCCAGTACTTC CSVGHGRETQYF
TRBD1 TRBJ2-7 TRBV19 - TGTGCCAGTAGTATCGGACAGGGGGCGGACTACGAGCAGTACTTC CASSIGQGADYEQYF
- TRBJ2-5 TRBV15 - TGTGCCACCAGCCCGAGGGGAGAGACCCAGTACTTC CATSPRGETQYF
TRBD1 TRBJ1-5 TRBV7-8 - TGTGCCAGCAGCCCGAGGTACCCGGGACAGGGATTCAATCAGCCCCAGCATTTT CASSPRYPGQGFNQPQHF
TRBD2 TRBJ2-1 TRBV10-2 - TGCGCCAGCAGTCGGACTAGCGGGCTCAATGAGCAGTTCTTC CASSRTSGLNEQFF
- TRBJ2-7 TRBV9 - TGTGCCAGCAGCGTAGATGGGGACTCCTACGAGCAGTACTTC CASSVDGDSYEQYF
- TRBJ1-1 TRBV28 - TGTGCCAGCAGTTTTTTCACGGATACTGAAGCTTTCTTT CASSFFTDTEAFF
- TRBJ1-4 TRBV19 once TGTGCCAGTAGTATAAGGACAGCCGAAAAACTGTTTTTT CASSIRTAEKLFF
- TRBJ2-2 TRBV6-1 - TGTGCCAGCAGGGGGTACGGAGCGAACACCGGGGAGCTGTTTTTT CASRGYGANTGELFF
- TRBJ2-5 TRBV9 - TGTGCCAGCAGCTTATCAATCGGGACAATCCAAGAGACCCAGTACTTC CASSLSIGTIQETQYF
- TRBJ2-5 TRBV27 - TGTGCCAGCAGTCCGGACATCGTAGAGTCTCAAGAGACCCAGTACTTC CASSPDIVESQETQYF
- TRBJ2-7 TRBV9 - TGTGCCAGCAGCGCCTCGAACCAGGGGATGCACGAGCAGTACTTC CASSASNQGMHEQYF
- TRBJ1-2 TRBV6-6 - TGTGCCAGCAGCCCCACTTCGGGTATCGGTTATGGCTACACCTTC CASSPTSGIGYGYTF
TRBD1 TRBJ1-2 TRBV19 - TGTGCCAGTAGTATTGGACAGGGGGTTGGAGGCTACACCTTC CASSIGQGVGGYTF
- TRBJ2-1 TRBV19 - TGTGCCAGTAGTATCGACTCAGGCGGGGCCGCTACCAAAAATGAGCAGTTCTTC CASSIDSGGAATKNEQFF
TRBD2 TRBJ2-1 TRBV7-6 - TGTGCCAGCAGCCCGGGACTAGCGGGAGCCAATGAGCAGTTCTTC CASSPGLAGANEQFF
TRBD2 TRBJ2-1 TRBV25-1 - TGTGCCAGCAGTGAGCTAGCGGGAGGTTTTCATGAGCAGTTCTTC CASSELAGGFHEQFF
- TRBJ1-5 TRBV28 - TGTGCCAGCAGTTTATGGGGACTTAACTCCAATCAGCCCCAGCATTTT CASSLWGLNSNQPQHF
- TRBJ2-2 TRBV6-1 - TGTGCCAGCAGTGAAACTCAGAACACCGGGGAGCTGTTTTTT CASSETQNTGELFF
TRBD2 TRBJ2-3 TRBV7-3 once TGTGCCAGCAGCTTAACCCTACTAGCGGGAACCCCAGATACGCAGTATTTT CASSLTLLAGTPDTQYF